Below, 10 T cell receptor beta chains from the same sample are listed, as sequenced in a study of cytomegalovirus exposure and HLA in healthy donors. Some clones are missing from TCRdb's copy, which holds only in-frame ones; the method was immunoSEQ multiplex PCR. The sample lists about 130,000 clones, almost 90% seen once, with approximately 1.3% in the top ten. Input material: PBMCs. The receptors shown here come from a man younger than 45 in good health and CMV-seronegative.

The rearrangement links TRBV7-2 to TRBJ2-3; D not certain. Germline CDR1 and CDR2: SGHTA and FQGNSA. The length of the CDR3 is 13 residues. The germline V and J ends were trimmed by 5 bases and 0 bases, with 6 bases remaining between them. The CDR3 DNA reads as TGTGCCAGCAGCCCCCTTAGCACAGATACGCAGTATTTT. Translating gives CASSPLSTDTQYF.

The chain is built from TRBV7-9 and TRBJ2-1, with TRBD2 identical over 9 bases. The trim removed 4 bases at V and 10 bases at J, leaving 5 bases unmatched. This CDR3 is 13 amino acids long. The V gene's germline CDR1 is SEHNR and CDR2 FQNEAQ (reference sequence). CDR3 DNA sequence: TGTGCCAGCAGCTCCCAGACTAGCGGAGAGCAGTTCTTC. It translates to CASSSQTSGEQFF.

The rearrangement uses TRBV7-6 and TRBJ2-7; D might be TRBD1 (6 bases). V was clipped by 5 bases and J by 1 base, with 18 bases between them. The CDR3 extends over 16 amino acids. Germline CDR1 is SGHVS and CDR2 is FNYEAQ. The CDR3 here is CASSTLMGAGSYEQYF. The CDR3 nucleotides are TGTGCCAGCAGCACGCTCATGGGGGCTGGATCCTACGAGCAGTACTTC.

This clone came up a few times. The chain couples TRBV9 to TRBJ2-1, with 12 bases aligning to TRBD2. In germline, CDR1 is SGDLS, CDR2 YYNGEE. The CDR3 covers 16 residues. J lost 6 bases, V lost 4 bases, and 8 bases had no gene match. This CDR3 reads CASSSLAGGPANEQFF. In DNA form, the CDR3 reads TGTGCCAGCAGCTCACTAGCGGGAGGACCTGCCAATGAGCAGTTCTTC.

The chain employs TRBV7-2 and TRBJ2-6; TRBD2 agrees at 7 bases. Germline V CDR1 and CDR2: SGHTA, FQGNSA. The junction had 7 bases not matched to a gene; V was cut back by 5 bases and J by 0 bases. The CDR3 is 17 residues long. The CDR3 loop reads CASSPYSGRSGANVLTF. As DNA, the CDR3 is TGTGCCAGCAGCCCTTATAGCGGGCGCTCTGGGGCCAACGTCCTGACTTTC.

The chain combines TRBV2 with TRBJ2-1; D ambiguous. Per the germline V gene, CDR1 is SNHLY and CDR2 is FYNNEI. V was pared by 3 bases and J by 12 bases, with 12 bases between. This CDR3 comprises 12 residues. The CDR3 DNA reads as TGTGCCAGCAGTGATAGCTCGGTACGGCAGTTCTTC. Encoded protein: CASSDSSVRQFF.

J is TRBJ1-4 and V is TRBV5-4, with D possibly TRBD1 on 5 matching bases. The CDR3 is 14 amino acids. The germline V and J ends were trimmed by 0 bases and 5 bases, with 8 bases remaining between them. Germline CDR1 SGHNT, CDR2 YYREEE (reference sequence). The CDR3 region has the DNA TGTGCCAGCAGCTTGGGTAACAGGAATGAAAAACTGTTTTTT. Translating it yields CASSLGNRNEKLFF.

V usage is TRBV18 and J usage is TRBJ2-4; maybe TRBD1 (6 bases). The CDR3 extends over 13 amino acids. V shed 2 bases and J shed 6 bases, with 8 bases lying between them. CDR1 and CDR2 from the germline V gene are KGHSH and LQKENI. In DNA, the CDR3 is TGTGCCAGCTCACCAGGGACACCAAACATTCAGTACTTC. Residues: CASSPGTPNIQYF.

The V gene is TRBV2, the J gene TRBJ1-2; D possibly corresponds to TRBD1 (6 bases). Trimming stripped 3 bases from V and 6 bases from J, with 8 bases between. Germline V gene lookup returns CDR1 SNHLY and CDR2 FYNNEI. The CDR3 is made up of 12 amino acids. For the CDR3, the DNA is TGTGCCAGCAGTGACAGGGGAAATGGCTACACCTTC. It yields the protein CASSDRGNGYTF.

This clone showed up just a few times. The gene calls are TRBV18 and TRBJ1-1, with TRBD1 identical over 7 bases. The CDR3 totals 14 residues. Germline V gene lookup returns CDR1 KGHSH and CDR2 LQKENI. V dropped 4 bases and J dropped 0; count of bases not matched to a gene: 2. This chain's CDR3 is CASSRGTVNTEAFF. CDR3 nucleotides: TGTGCCAGCTCACGGGGGACAGTGAACACTGAAGCTTTCTTT.